What follows are 27 T cell receptor beta chains derived from one specimen sequenced in a study of T cell responses to AZD1222 COVID-19 vaccine. Sequencing was performed with immunoSEQ multiplex PCR; in TCRdb, only in-frame clones are kept and a portion is missing. The profile shows 95,000 to 110,000 clones, 80% to 95% of them singletons. The material was peripheral blood, obtained 28 days after the second AZD1222 dose. Every receptor here comes from an adult who received the AZD1222 COVID-19 vaccine.

This sequence joins TRBV20-1 and TRBJ2-1, with D tentatively TRBD2 (7 bases). CDR1 and CDR2 (germline): DFQATT, SNEGSKA (reference sequence). V was cut by 8 bases and J by 9 bases, with 11 bases left in between. The CDR3 consists of 10 residues. This chain's CDR3 is CSRGGFEQFF. The CDR3 DNA is TGCAGTAGGGGGGGCTTTGAGCAGTTCTTC.

The chain recombines TRBV27 with TRBJ1-6; no clear D. CDR1 MNHEY and CDR2 SMNVEV come from the germline V gene (reference sequence). The V gene lost 7 bases and the J gene lost 5 bases, with 27 bases spanning the gap. The length of the CDR3 is 19 residues. The CDR3 DNA follows: TGTGCCAGCACCCCAGGCTACCCCGGGGTCCTAACGAATAATTCACCCCTCCACTTT. Translation: CASTPGYPGVLTNNSPLHF.

The rearrangement links TRBV30 to TRBJ1-1; D is unclear. CDR3 length equals 14 residues. CDR1 and CDR2 (germline): GTSNPN, SVGIG (reference sequence). Trimming cost V 0 bases and J 3 bases, with 11 bases left between them. The CDR3 loop reads CAWSVTVAYTEAFF. CDR3 DNA sequence: TGTGCCTGGAGTGTAACCGTAGCTTACACTGAAGCTTTCTTT.

The J gene is TRBJ1-4, the V gene TRBV5-6; 8 bases align to TRBD1. Trimming at V came to 0 bases and at J to 5 bases, leaving 6 bases not matched to a gene. The germline V gene encodes CDR1 SGHDT and CDR2 YYEEEE. The CDR3 consists of 16 residues. The CDR3 DNA follows: TGTGCCAGCAGCTTGGGGCCCAGGGGGCGGAATGAAAAACTGTTTTTT. It specifies CASSLGPRGRNEKLFF.

The chain combines TRBV27 with TRBJ1-1, with TRBD1 identical over 7 bases. With V trimmed by 2 bases and J by 0 bases, 6 bases remained unmatched. The CDR3 covers 16 residues. Germline assignment: CDR1 MNHEY and CDR2 SMNVEV (reference sequence). CDR3 bases: TGTGCCAGCAGTTTAACCGGCGGGACAGTGAACACTGAAGCTTTCTTT. Its protein is CASSLTGGTVNTEAFF.

J is TRBJ1-6 and V is TRBV19; TRBD1 aligns across 7 bases. Germline V lookup: CDR1 LNHDA, CDR2 SQIVND (reference sequence). This CDR3 spans 16 amino acids. V shed 7 bases, J shed 0 bases, and the junction held 6 bases outside the gene matches. The CDR3, as DNA: TGTGCCAGTACCAACAGGGGAGGCTCCTATAATTCACCCCTCCACTTT. This codes for CASTNRGGSYNSPLHF.

The chain couples TRBV5-4 to TRBJ2-1; 10 bases agree with TRBD2. V gave up 3 bases and J gave up 2 bases; unmatched junction bases: 5. CDR1 is SGHNT, CDR2 YYREEE, per germline (reference sequence). The CDR3 loop spans 16 amino acids. The CDR3 bases are TGTGCCAGCAGCTCAAGGACTAGCGGACCCTACAATGAGCAGTTCTTC. As protein: CASSSRTSGPYNEQFF.

The chain couples TRBV30 to TRBJ2-3; 7 nucleotides line up with TRBD1. CDR1 GTSNPN and CDR2 SVGIG come from the germline V gene (reference sequence). The junction had 6 bases not matched to a gene; V was cut back by 3 bases and J by 3 bases. The CDR3 sequence is 14 residues long. The CDR3 nucleotides are TGTGCCTGGAGGGGGACAGCTTATACAGATACGCAGTATTTT. Protein sequence: CAWRGTAYTDTQYF.

The J gene is TRBJ1-2, the V gene TRBV2; no definite D call. This CDR3 comprises 16 residues. Germline V gene lookup returns CDR1 SNHLY and CDR2 FYNNEI. V shed 2 bases and J shed 4 bases, with 17 bases lying between them. The DNA for the CDR3 is TGTGCCAGCAGTGAACAAGTGGGGTACGGAGGCTATGGCTACACCTTC. Its translation is CASSEQVGYGGYGYTF. Filled out from reference TRBV2 and TRBJ1-2, the complete variable domain reads EPEVTQTPSHQVTQMGQEVILRCVPISNHLYFYWYRQILGQKVEFLVSFYNNEISEKSEIFDDQFSVERPDGSNFTLKIRSTKLEDSAMYFCASSEQVGYGGYGYTFGSGTRLTVV.

The rearrangement joins TRBV6-2 or TRBV6-3 to TRBJ2-7; TRBD1 matches at 8 bases. The CDR3 has 15 residues. The V gene's germline CDR1 is MNHEY and CDR2 SVGEGT. V lost 6 bases to trimming and J lost 0 bases; unmatched junction nucleotides: 7. As DNA, the CDR3 is TGTGCCAGCAGCCATTCTGGGACAGGCTCCTACGAGCAGTACTTC. Its protein product is CASSHSGTGSYEQYF.

The chain combines TRBV10-3 with TRBJ1-1; 8 positions agree with TRBD1. This CDR3 is built from 11 residues. V was pared by 10 bases and J by 8 bases, with 6 bases of the junction left unmatched. CDR1 is ENHRY and CDR2 is SYGVKD in the germline V gene. This CDR3 is CATKTGGEAFF. CDR3 DNA sequence: TGTGCCACCAAAACAGGGGGAGAAGCTTTCTTT.

The chain employs TRBV10-3 and TRBJ2-1; the D is unclear. V was trimmed by 7 bases and J by 1 base, leaving 11 bases between them. Germline CDR1 reads ENHRY; CDR2 reads SYGVKD. The CDR3 is 14 residues long. CDR3 bases: TGTGCCATCAAAACCACTTCGTCCTACAATGAGCAGTTCTTC. Its translation: CAIKTTSSYNEQFF.

The chain links TRBV6-5 to TRBJ2-1; 11 nucleotides match TRBD2. In germline, CDR1 is MNHEY, CDR2 SVGAGI. The CDR3 length is 15 residues. V lost 7 bases to trimming and J lost 5 bases; unmatched junction nucleotides: 7. This CDR3 reads CASTRLAGLNNEQFF. The CDR3 DNA reads as TGTGCCAGCACGAGACTAGCGGGGCTTAACAATGAGCAGTTCTTC.

V usage is TRBV7-9 and J usage is TRBJ2-5; no reliable D call. CDR1 SEHNR and CDR2 FQNEAQ come from the germline V gene (reference sequence). The V end lost 5 bases, the J end lost 5 bases, and 18 bases lay between the germline ends. There are 15 residues in the CDR3. CDR3 sequence reads: CASSPRRISHETQYF. DNA for the CDR3: TGTGCCAGCAGCCCCCGGCGGATATCCCATGAGACCCAGTACTTC.

The chain joins TRBV6-1 to TRBJ2-3; D unclear. Trimming left V 3 bases short and J 2 bases short, with 6 bases between. Germline CDR1 and CDR2: MNHNS and SASEGT. This CDR3 has 13 amino acids. The CDR3 loop is CASSDPSTDTQYF. The CDR3 DNA sequence: TGTGCCAGCAGTGACCCCTCCACAGATACGCAGTATTTT.

V usage is TRBV6-5 and J usage is TRBJ1-3, with 8 bases fitting TRBD1. CDR1 and CDR2 (germline): MNHEY, SVGAGI. The CDR3 has 13 residues. The trim removed 6 bases at V and 2 bases at J, leaving 0 bases unmatched. The CDR3 region has the DNA TGTGCCAGCAGGGACAGGGCTGGAAACACCATATATTTT. Its translation: CASRDRAGNTIYF.

This rearrangement joins TRBV12-3 or TRBV12-4 to TRBJ2-7; D remains ambiguous. The V end was cut by 3 bases, the J end by 4 bases, with 10 bases between. This CDR3 is built from 13 residues. The CDR3 bases are TGTGCCAGCAGTTTGGCCCACGATTACGAGCAGTACTTC. This sequence encodes CASSLAHDYEQYF.

A single count supports this clone. The gene calls are TRBV15 and TRBJ2-2; D remains unclear. The CDR3 contains 14 residues. V lost 6 bases, J lost 0 bases, and 8 bases lay in between. Germline V gene sequence: CDR1 LNHNV, CDR2 YYDKDF (reference sequence). CDR3 sequence (DNA): TGTGCCACCAGACGAGACCCGAACACCGGGGAGCTGTTTTTT. It yields the protein CATRRDPNTGELFF.

The genes are TRBV5-1 and TRBJ1-1; a weak D match, TRBD1 (6 bases). The CDR3 is 14 residues long. In germline, CDR1 is SGHRS, CDR2 YFSETQ. V was clipped by 1 base and J by 4 bases, with 11 bases between them. The DNA for the CDR3 is TGCGCCAGCAGCTTGACAGGGAGGCGCACTGAAGCTTTCTTT. It translates to CASSLTGRRTEAFF.

The chain links TRBV3-1 (or the pseudogene TRBV3-2) to TRBJ1-3, with TRBD1 as a possible D gene (6 bases). This CDR3 region has 16 residues. V was pared by 0 bases and J by 4 bases, with 13 bases between. Germline CDR1 LGHDT, CDR2 YNNKEL (reference sequence). The DNA of the CDR3 is TGTGCCAGCAGCCAAGATGTGGGGGCAGCCGGAAACACCATATATTTT. Residues: CASSQDVGAAGNTIYF.

This chain links TRBV4-1 with TRBJ2-5; perhaps TRBD2 as D (6 bases). V was cut by 4 bases and J by 2 bases, with 23 bases left in between. Per germline, CDR1 MGHRA and CDR2 YSYEKL. The CDR3 has 18 residues. The CDR3 sequence is CASSPGLATGPLQETQYF. In nucleotides, the CDR3 is TGCGCCAGCAGCCCTGGCCTAGCGACCGGGCCCTTGCAAGAGACCCAGTACTTC.

This chain links TRBV30 with TRBJ2-1; perhaps TRBD2 as D (6 bases). The germline V gene has CDR1 GTSNPN and CDR2 SVGIG (reference sequence). This CDR3 region has 11 residues. Between the trimmed V and J ends, which lost 6 bases and 7 bases, there was a span of 10 bases. The CDR3 here is CACLAGNEQFF. The CDR3 nucleotides read TGTGCCTGCTTGGCGGGGAATGAGCAGTTCTTC.

The chain has TRBV2 and TRBJ1-2; tentative D call: TRBD1 (5 bases). This CDR3 is 13 amino acids long. Germline CDR1 is SNHLY and CDR2 is FYNNEI. Trimming cost V 0 bases and J 8 bases, with 10 bases left between them. CDR3 bases: TGTGCCAGCAGTGAAGCCAGGGTAGTCGGCTACACCTTC. Residues: CASSEARVVGYTF. Drawing the rest from reference TRBV2 and TRBJ1-2, the complete variable domain is EPEVTQTPSHQVTQMGQEVILRCVPISNHLYFYWYRQILGQKVEFLVSFYNNEISEKSEIFDDQFSVERPDGSNFTLKIRSTKLEDSAMYFCASSEARVVGYTFGSGTRLTVV.

There are a few counts of this clone. This chain joins TRBV5-1 and TRBJ2-7, with TRBD2 matching over 12 bases. The CDR3 has 13 residues. In germline, CDR1 is SGHRS, CDR2 YFSETQ. Trimming cost V 5 bases and J 3 bases; bases outside gene matches: 0. CDR3 loop: CASRLAGGYEQYF. The CDR3 DNA sequence: TGCGCCAGCAGACTAGCGGGGGGCTACGAGCAGTACTTC.

In its sample, this clone was seen a few times. Here the CDR3 DNA reads TGTGCCAGCAGTGACGGGAACAGGGGGACTGAGGGCTACACCTTC. Translation: CASSDGNRGTEGYTF. This chain links TRBV6-4 with TRBJ1-2, with 8 nucleotides matching TRBD1. Germline V CDR1 and CDR2: MRHNA, SNTAGT. After removal of 2 bases from V and 8 bases from J, the junction contained 10 bases not matched to a gene. The CDR3 is made up of 15 amino acids.

J is TRBJ2-7 and V is TRBV7-9; the D call may be TRBD1 or TRBD2 (5 bases each). The CDR3 consists of 15 residues. Germline V lookup: CDR1 SEHNR, CDR2 FQNEAQ (reference sequence). The V and J ends lost 1 base and 2 bases respectively, with 12 bases between them. CDR3 amino acids: CASSLDGAAAYEQYF. The CDR3 coding sequence is TGTGCCAGCAGCTTAGACGGGGCGGCCGCCTACGAGCAGTACTTC.

This sequence joins TRBV2 and TRBJ1-1, with D unresolved. The germline V gene encodes CDR1 SNHLY and CDR2 FYNNEI. The V and J ends lost 6 bases and 0 bases respectively, with 11 bases between them. CDR3 length equals 14 residues. CDR3 amino acids: CASRTDALNTEAFF. The CDR3 DNA sequence: TGTGCCAGCAGGACGGACGCCTTGAACACTGAAGCTTTCTTT. The full variable domain, completed using reference TRBV2 and TRBJ1-1, is EPEVTQTPSHQVTQMGQEVILRCVPISNHLYFYWYRQILGQKVEFLVSFYNNEISEKSEIFDDQFSVERPDGSNFTLKIRSTKLEDSAMYFCASRTDALNTEAFFGQGTRLTVV.